This TCR beta chain appears in the sequencing data of a study of cytomegalovirus exposure and HLA in healthy donors. Points from the study as a whole: Reported results showed that the classifier diagnosed cytomegalovirus status with high specificity and sensitivity. The sole available immune exposure information was CMV serostatus. Three chains linked to CMV were shown in vitro to be specific for CMV antigens. On later analysis, the bulk of CMV-associated TCR beta chains appeared to be HLA-restricted.

Worth noting for this clone: Its antigen remains unknown.

Per germline, CDR1 SSHAT and CDR2 FNYEAQ (reference sequence). Trimming left V 5 bases short and J 1 base short, with 18 bases between. The CDR3 has 18 amino acids. PCR involved 60 Vbeta and 13 Jbeta primers. Assay: immunoSEQ multiplex PCR; the TCRdb copy retains only in-frame clones and omits some. Of 150,000 to 200,000 clones in the sample, approximately 85% were seen once. The chain joins TRBV7-7 to TRBJ2-6, with D possibly being TRBD2 (7 bases). The sequence came from a man aged 18 to 35 in good health and CMV-seropositive. Sequencing input: PBMCs. CDR3 sequence reads: CASSRGAGPGSGANVLTF. The CDR3 nucleotides read TGTGCCAGCAGCCGGGGGGCAGGGCCAGGGTCTGGGGCCAACGTCCTGACTTTC.